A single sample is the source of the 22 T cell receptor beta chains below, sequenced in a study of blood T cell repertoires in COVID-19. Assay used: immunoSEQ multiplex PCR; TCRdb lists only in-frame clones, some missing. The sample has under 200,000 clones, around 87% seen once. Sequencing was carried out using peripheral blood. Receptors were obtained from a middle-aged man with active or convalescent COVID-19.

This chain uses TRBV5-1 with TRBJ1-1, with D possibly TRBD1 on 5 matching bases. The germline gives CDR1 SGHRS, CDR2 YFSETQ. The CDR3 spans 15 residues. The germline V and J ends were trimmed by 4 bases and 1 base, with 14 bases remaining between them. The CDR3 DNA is TGCGCCAGCAGCGTACAGACCGGGGGGAACACTGAAGCTTTCTTT. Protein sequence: CASSVQTGGNTEAFF.

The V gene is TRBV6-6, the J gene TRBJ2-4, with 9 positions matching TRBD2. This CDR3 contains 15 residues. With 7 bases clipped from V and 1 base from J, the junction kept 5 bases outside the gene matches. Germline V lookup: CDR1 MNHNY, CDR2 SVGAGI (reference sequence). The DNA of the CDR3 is TGTGCCAGCATCGATAGCGGGGGTGCCAAAAACATTCAGTACTTC. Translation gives CASIDSGGAKNIQYF.

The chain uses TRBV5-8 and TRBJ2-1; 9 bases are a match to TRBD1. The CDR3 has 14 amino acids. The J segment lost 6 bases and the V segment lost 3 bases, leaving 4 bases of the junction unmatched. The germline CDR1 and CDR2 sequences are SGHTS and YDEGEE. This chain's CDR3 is CASSYGQGINEQFF. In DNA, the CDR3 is TGTGCCAGCAGCTATGGACAGGGGATCAATGAGCAGTTCTTC.

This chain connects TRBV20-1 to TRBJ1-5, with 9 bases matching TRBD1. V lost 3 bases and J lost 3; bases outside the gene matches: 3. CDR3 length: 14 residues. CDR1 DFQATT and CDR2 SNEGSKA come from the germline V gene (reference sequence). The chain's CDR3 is CSASTGGVNQPQHF. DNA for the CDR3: TGCAGTGCTAGTACAGGGGGCGTCAATCAGCCCCAGCATTTT.

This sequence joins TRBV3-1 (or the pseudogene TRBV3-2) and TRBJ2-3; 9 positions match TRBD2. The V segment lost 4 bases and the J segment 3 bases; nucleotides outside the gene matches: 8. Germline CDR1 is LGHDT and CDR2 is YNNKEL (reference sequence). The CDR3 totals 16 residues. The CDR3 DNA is TGTGCCAGCAGCCTTCCTCGCGGGGGGGGGACAGATACGCAGTATTTT. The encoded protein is CASSLPRGGGTDTQYF.

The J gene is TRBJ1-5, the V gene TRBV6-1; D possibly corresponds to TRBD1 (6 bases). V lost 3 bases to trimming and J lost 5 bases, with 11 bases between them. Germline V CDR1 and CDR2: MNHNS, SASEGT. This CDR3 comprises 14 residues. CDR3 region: CASSEAGVDQPQHF. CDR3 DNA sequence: TGTGCCAGCAGTGAGGCAGGGGTTGATCAGCCCCAGCATTTT.

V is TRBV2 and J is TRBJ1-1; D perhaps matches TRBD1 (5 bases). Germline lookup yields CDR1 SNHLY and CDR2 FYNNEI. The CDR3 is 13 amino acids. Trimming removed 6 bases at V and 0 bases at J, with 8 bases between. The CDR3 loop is CASRTTVNTEAFF. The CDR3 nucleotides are TGTGCCAGCAGGACGACAGTGAACACTGAAGCTTTCTTT.

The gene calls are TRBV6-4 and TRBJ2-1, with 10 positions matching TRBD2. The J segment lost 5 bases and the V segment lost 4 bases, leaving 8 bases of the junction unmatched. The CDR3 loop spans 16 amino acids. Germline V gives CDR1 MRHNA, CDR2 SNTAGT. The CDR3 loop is CASSVLASGGNNEQFF. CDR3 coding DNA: TGTGCCAGCAGTGTCCTCGCTAGCGGGGGAAACAATGAGCAGTTCTTC.

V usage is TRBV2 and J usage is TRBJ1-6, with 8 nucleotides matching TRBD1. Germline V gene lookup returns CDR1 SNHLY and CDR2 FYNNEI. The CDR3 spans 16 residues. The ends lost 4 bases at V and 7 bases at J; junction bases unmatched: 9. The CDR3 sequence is CASSVETGVRNSPLHF. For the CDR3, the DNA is TGTGCCAGCAGTGTAGAGACAGGGGTGAGGAATTCACCCCTCCACTTT.

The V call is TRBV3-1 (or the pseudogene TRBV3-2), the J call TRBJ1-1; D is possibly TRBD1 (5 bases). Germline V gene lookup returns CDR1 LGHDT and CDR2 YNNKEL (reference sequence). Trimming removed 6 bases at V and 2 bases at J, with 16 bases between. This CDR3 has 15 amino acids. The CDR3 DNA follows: TGTGCCAGCAGTCCTTTTGGCGGGGCAAACACTGAAGCTTTCTTT. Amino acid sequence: CASSPFGGANTEAFF.

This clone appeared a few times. As DNA, the CDR3 is TGTGCCTGGAGTCACGGGGACTATGGCTACACCTTC. Translating gives CAWSHGDYGYTF. The gene calls are TRBV30 and TRBJ1-2; D unresolved. The germline V gene encodes CDR1 GTSNPN and CDR2 SVGIG (reference sequence). This CDR3 has 12 amino acids. The V and J ends lost 2 bases and 3 bases respectively, with 7 bases between them.

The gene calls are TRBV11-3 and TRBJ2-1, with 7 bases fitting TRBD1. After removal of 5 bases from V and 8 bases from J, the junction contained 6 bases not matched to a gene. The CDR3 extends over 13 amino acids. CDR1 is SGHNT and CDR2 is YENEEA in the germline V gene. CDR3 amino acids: CASSDRDIHEQFF. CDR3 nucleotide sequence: TGTGCCAGCAGCGACAGGGATATCCATGAGCAGTTCTTC.

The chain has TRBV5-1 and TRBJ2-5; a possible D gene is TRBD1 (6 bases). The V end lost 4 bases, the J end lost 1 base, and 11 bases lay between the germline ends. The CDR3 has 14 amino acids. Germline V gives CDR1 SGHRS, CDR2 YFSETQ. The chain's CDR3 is CASSLDRTQETQYF. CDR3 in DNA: TGCGCCAGCAGCCTTGACAGGACCCAAGAGACCCAGTACTTC.

The CDR3: CASSPDRAIDTQYF. CDR3 nucleotide sequence: TGTGCCAGCAGTCCGGACAGGGCGATAGATACGCAGTATTTT. The chain is built from TRBV2 and TRBJ2-3; 8 nucleotides agree with TRBD1. The CDR3 consists of 14 residues. Looked up from germline, CDR1 is SNHLY and CDR2 is FYNNEI. After removal of 5 bases from V and 5 bases from J, the junction contained 6 bases not matched to a gene.

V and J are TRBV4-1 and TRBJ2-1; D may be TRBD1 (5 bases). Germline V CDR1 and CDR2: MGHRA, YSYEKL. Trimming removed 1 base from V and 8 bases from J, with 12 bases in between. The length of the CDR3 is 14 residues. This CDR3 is CASSQGIQGYEQFF. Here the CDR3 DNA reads TGCGCCAGCAGCCAAGGGATTCAGGGCTATGAGCAGTTCTTC.

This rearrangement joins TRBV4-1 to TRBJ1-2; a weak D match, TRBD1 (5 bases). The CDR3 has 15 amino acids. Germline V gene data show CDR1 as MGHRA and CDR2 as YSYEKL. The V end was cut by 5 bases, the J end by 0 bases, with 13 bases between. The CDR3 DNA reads TGCGCCAGCAGCTACAAGACAGATGCTAACTATGGCTACACCTTC. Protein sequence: CASSYKTDANYGYTF.

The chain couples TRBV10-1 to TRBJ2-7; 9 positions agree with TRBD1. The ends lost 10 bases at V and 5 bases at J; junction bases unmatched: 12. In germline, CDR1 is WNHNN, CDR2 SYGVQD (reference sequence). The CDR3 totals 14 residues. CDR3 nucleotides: TGCGCCAACCTAGGGGACAGGGAGAAAAACGAGCAGTACTTC. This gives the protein CANLGDREKNEQYF.

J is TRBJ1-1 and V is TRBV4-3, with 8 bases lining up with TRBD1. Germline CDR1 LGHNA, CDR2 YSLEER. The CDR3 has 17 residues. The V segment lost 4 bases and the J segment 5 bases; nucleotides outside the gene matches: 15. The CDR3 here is CASSRIAIQGARTEAFF. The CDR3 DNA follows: TGCGCCAGCAGCCGGATTGCTATTCAGGGGGCGCGTACTGAAGCTTTCTTT.

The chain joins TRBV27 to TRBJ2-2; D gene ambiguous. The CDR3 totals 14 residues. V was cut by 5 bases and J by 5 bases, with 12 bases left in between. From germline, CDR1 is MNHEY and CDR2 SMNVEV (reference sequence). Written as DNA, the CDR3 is TGTGCCAGCAGTCCTAATAGCTTTACCGGGGAGCTGTTTTTT. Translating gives CASSPNSFTGELFF.

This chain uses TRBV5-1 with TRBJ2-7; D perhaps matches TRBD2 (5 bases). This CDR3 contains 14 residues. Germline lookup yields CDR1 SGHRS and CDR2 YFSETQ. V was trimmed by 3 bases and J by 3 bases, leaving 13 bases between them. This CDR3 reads CASSSDSNSYEQYF. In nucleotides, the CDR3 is TGCGCCAGCAGCTCGGACTCCAACAGCTACGAGCAGTACTTC.

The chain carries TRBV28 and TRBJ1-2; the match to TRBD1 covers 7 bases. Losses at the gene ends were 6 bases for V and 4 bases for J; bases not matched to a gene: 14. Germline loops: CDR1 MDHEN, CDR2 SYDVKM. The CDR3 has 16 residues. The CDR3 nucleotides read TGTGCCAGCAGGGGCGAAGGGGGCGCCCCCCTCTATGGCTACACCTTC. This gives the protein CASRGEGGAPLYGYTF.

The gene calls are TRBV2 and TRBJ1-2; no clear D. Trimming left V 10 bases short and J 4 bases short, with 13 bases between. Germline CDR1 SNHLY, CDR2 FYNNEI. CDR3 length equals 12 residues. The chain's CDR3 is CATEAETYGYTF. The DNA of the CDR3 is TGTGCCACCGAGGCAGAAACCTATGGCTACACCTTC.